These T cell receptor beta chains were read from a single sample in a study of OX40 agonist ivuxolimab in advanced cancers. Only in-frame clones appear in the TCRdb table, and some are missing; sequencing was by immunoSEQ multiplex PCR. The data contain about 57,000 clones, over 80% of them singletons. The sequencing used CD4+ or CD8+ T cells sorted from blood, collected in a trial of the OX40 agonist ivuxolimab. The receptors here all came from an adult with an advanced solid tumor such as melanoma, head and neck, liver or kidney cancer. Each CDR3 is given with its conserved first and last residue. D genes are given only for firm matches. Clone size, where shown, is once, few, many, or a class for clones that have expanded.

j_gene: TRBJ2-3
d_gene: -
v_gene: TRBV6-6
abundance: once
CDR3nt: TGTGCCAGCAGTGCTGCGGACGGGCATACGCAGTATTTT
CDR3aa: CASSAADGHTQYF

j_gene: TRBJ2-7
d_gene: -
v_gene: TRBV6-6
abundance: -
CDR3nt: TGTGCCAGCAACCACCGGGACGTAACCTACGAGCAGTACTTC
CDR3aa: CASNHRDVTYEQYF

j_gene: TRBJ2-2
d_gene: TRBD2
v_gene: TRBV19
abundance: -
CDR3nt: TGTGCCACCTCCTCTAGCGGGAGGGCCGGGACCGGGGAGCTGTTTTTT
CDR3aa: CATSSSGRAGTGELFF

j_gene: TRBJ2-7
d_gene: -
v_gene: TRBV7-7
abundance: -
CDR3nt: TGTGCTAGCAGCTTAAAAGTTTACGAGCAGTACTTC
CDR3aa: CASSLKVYEQYF

j_gene: TRBJ2-7
d_gene: -
v_gene: TRBV11-1
abundance: -
CDR3nt: TGTGCCAGCAGCTTAGTTGGGGGCGGCGAGCAGTACTTC
CDR3aa: CASSLVGGGEQYF

j_gene: TRBJ1-6
d_gene: -
v_gene: TRBV9
abundance: few
CDR3nt: TGTGCCAGCAGCCCTTTTGGGGGCTATAATTCACCCCTCCACTTT
CDR3aa: CASSPFGGYNSPLHF

j_gene: TRBJ2-7
d_gene: TRBD1
v_gene: TRBV5-5
abundance: -
CDR3nt: TGTGCCAGCAGCCTCGGGACAGTCGGCGAGCAGTACTTC
CDR3aa: CASSLGTVGEQYF

j_gene: TRBJ1-1
d_gene: TRBD1
v_gene: TRBV6-1
abundance: -
CDR3nt: TGTGCCAGCAGTGCGCGACAGGGTTTGAGGACTGAAGCTTTCTTT
CDR3aa: CASSARQGLRTEAFF

j_gene: TRBJ2-7
d_gene: -
v_gene: TRBV30
abundance: -
CDR3nt: TGTGCCTGGAGCCCCAATTCACGGTACGAGCAGTACTTC
CDR3aa: CAWSPNSRYEQYF

j_gene: TRBJ2-7
d_gene: TRBD1
v_gene: TRBV7-9
abundance: -
CDR3nt: TGTGCCAGCAGCTCCCAGGGACAGTCAAGCTCCTACGAGCAGTACTTC
CDR3aa: CASSSQGQSSSYEQYF

j_gene: TRBJ2-5
d_gene: -
v_gene: TRBV30
abundance: -
CDR3nt: TGTGCCTGGAGTGTTTCTAGTCAAGAGACCCAGTACTTC
CDR3aa: CAWSVSSQETQYF

j_gene: TRBJ2-3
d_gene: -
v_gene: TRBV7-2
abundance: -
CDR3nt: TGTGCCAGCAGCCCCGAATTTTGGACACAAGATACGCAGTATTTT
CDR3aa: CASSPEFWTQDTQYF

j_gene: TRBJ2-7
d_gene: -
v_gene: TRBV7-9
abundance: -
CDR3nt: TGTGCCAGCAGCTCCATCCCCAGGGAGATTGGCTACGAGCAGTACTTC
CDR3aa: CASSSIPREIGYEQYF

j_gene: TRBJ1-5
d_gene: -
v_gene: TRBV28
abundance: -
CDR3nt: TGTGCCAGCAGCGAACCCAGGGAGAGTCAGTGGAATCAGCCCCAGCATTTT
CDR3aa: CASSEPRESQWNQPQHF

j_gene: TRBJ2-3
d_gene: -
v_gene: TRBV15
abundance: -
CDR3nt: TGTGCCACCAGCAGAGAGGGTGGTACGCAGTATTTT
CDR3aa: CATSREGGTQYF

j_gene: TRBJ2-2
d_gene: TRBD1
v_gene: TRBV7-9
abundance: -
CDR3nt: TGTGCCAGCAGCTTTACTGGACAGGCCTTCGTCACCGGGGAGCTGTTTTTT
CDR3aa: CASSFTGQAFVTGELFF

j_gene: TRBJ1-1
d_gene: -
v_gene: TRBV29-1
abundance: -
CDR3nt: TGCAGCGGAACAGTAACGGGCAACACTGAAGCTTTCTTT
CDR3aa: CSGTVTGNTEAFF

j_gene: TRBJ2-4
d_gene: -
v_gene: TRBV2
abundance: -
CDR3nt: TGTGCCAGCACTCGGAGTAGCGGATCCCTAGCCAAAAACATTCAGTACTTC
CDR3aa: CASTRSSGSLAKNIQYF

j_gene: TRBJ1-4
d_gene: -
v_gene: TRBV14
abundance: -
CDR3nt: TGTGCCAGCAGCACCCGGATCGATGAAAAACTGTTTTTT
CDR3aa: CASSTRIDEKLFF

j_gene: TRBJ2-4
d_gene: TRBD1
v_gene: TRBV19
abundance: -
CDR3nt: TGTGCCAGTAGTCTAACAGGGGGCCTCGCCAAAAACATTCAGTACTTC
CDR3aa: CASSLTGGLAKNIQYF

j_gene: TRBJ1-1
d_gene: TRBD1
v_gene: TRBV5-1
abundance: -
CDR3nt: TGCGCCAGCAGCCCCCCAGACAGGGAAGTCACTGAAGCTTTCTTT
CDR3aa: CASSPPDREVTEAFF

j_gene: TRBJ1-1
d_gene: -
v_gene: TRBV7-8
abundance: -
CDR3nt: TGTGCCAGCAGCTTAGACAAGCGGGACACTGAAGCTTTCTTT
CDR3aa: CASSLDKRDTEAFF

j_gene: TRBJ1-2
d_gene: -
v_gene: TRBV19
abundance: -
CDR3nt: TGTGCCAGTAGTATGGGAGGCTTCGGGTACACCTTC
CDR3aa: CASSMGGFGYTF

j_gene: TRBJ1-1
d_gene: -
v_gene: TRBV2
abundance: -
CDR3nt: TGTGCCAGCAGTGTTCAGAGGAACACTGAAGCTTTCTTT
CDR3aa: CASSVQRNTEAFF

j_gene: TRBJ1-4
d_gene: -
v_gene: TRBV18
abundance: once
CDR3nt: TGTGCCAGCTCTCGGGCCTCACTCTCTGCAACTAATGAAAAACTGTTTTTT
CDR3aa: CASSRASLSATNEKLFF

j_gene: TRBJ1-2
d_gene: -
v_gene: TRBV28
abundance: -
CDR3nt: TGTGCCAGCAACCTACCCGGGGCCGAGGGCTACACCTTC
CDR3aa: CASNLPGAEGYTF

j_gene: TRBJ2-1
d_gene: TRBD2
v_gene: TRBV7-3
abundance: -
CDR3nt: TGTGCCAGCAGCCTAAGCGGGGGCCCCCTCAATGAGCAGTTCTTC
CDR3aa: CASSLSGGPLNEQFF

j_gene: TRBJ2-2
d_gene: -
v_gene: TRBV7-2
abundance: -
CDR3nt: TGTGCCAGCAGAGTCGTGCGGGGCCGGAGCGGGGAGCTGTTTTTT
CDR3aa: CASRVVRGRSGELFF

j_gene: TRBJ2-7
d_gene: -
v_gene: TRBV7-9
abundance: -
CDR3nt: TGTGCCAGCAGCTTAGTTGCCTACGAGCAGTACTTC
CDR3aa: CASSLVAYEQYF

j_gene: TRBJ2-7
d_gene: TRBD2
v_gene: TRBV4-1
abundance: -
CDR3nt: TGCGCCAGCAGCCAGTTAGACATGGGACTAGCGGGAGGCGAGCAGTACTTC
CDR3aa: CASSQLDMGLAGGEQYF

j_gene: TRBJ2-7
d_gene: TRBD1
v_gene: TRBV7-6
abundance: few
CDR3nt: TGTGCCAGCAGCTCGCTGACAGGGCCAAGCTACGAGCAGTACTTC
CDR3aa: CASSSLTGPSYEQYF

j_gene: TRBJ1-5
d_gene: TRBD1
v_gene: TRBV4-1
abundance: -
CDR3nt: TGCGCCAGCAGCCCGCGACAGGGATATCAGCCCCAGCATTTT
CDR3aa: CASSPRQGYQPQHF

j_gene: TRBJ1-1
d_gene: -
v_gene: TRBV5-8
abundance: -
CDR3nt: TGTGCCAGCAGCTTGGATGGGCGGAACACTGAAGCTTTCTTT
CDR3aa: CASSLDGRNTEAFF

j_gene: TRBJ2-7
d_gene: -
v_gene: TRBV28
abundance: -
CDR3nt: TGTGCCAGCAGTTTGTGGGGGGAGCAGTACTTC
CDR3aa: CASSLWGEQYF

j_gene: TRBJ2-3
d_gene: TRBD2
v_gene: TRBV19
abundance: -
CDR3nt: TGTGCCAGTAGTATTCCGACGGCGGGAGGGGCGGATACGCAGTATTTT
CDR3aa: CASSIPTAGGADTQYF

j_gene: TRBJ2-5
d_gene: -
v_gene: TRBV5-8
abundance: -
CDR3nt: TGTGCCAGCAGATTGACAGGATCTCAGAAGACCCAGTACTTC
CDR3aa: CASRLTGSQKTQYF

j_gene: TRBJ1-5
d_gene: -
v_gene: TRBV6-6
abundance: -
CDR3nt: TGTGCCAGCGAGAGCATGGTCAATCAGCCCCAGCATTTT
CDR3aa: CASESMVNQPQHF

j_gene: TRBJ2-5
d_gene: -
v_gene: TRBV5-5
abundance: few
CDR3nt: TGTGCCAGCAGCTACGCCCCGGAGGGGAGGGAGACCCAGTACTTC
CDR3aa: CASSYAPEGRETQYF

j_gene: TRBJ1-4
d_gene: -
v_gene: TRBV2
abundance: few
CDR3nt: TGTGCCAGCAAGCCGGGAGCAACTAATGAAAAACTGTTTTTT
CDR3aa: CASKPGATNEKLFF

j_gene: TRBJ2-7
d_gene: TRBD1
v_gene: TRBV4-1
abundance: few
CDR3nt: TGCGCCAGCAGCCAAGGACAGGGCACCTACGAGCAGTACTTC
CDR3aa: CASSQGQGTYEQYF

j_gene: TRBJ2-2
d_gene: TRBD2
v_gene: TRBV12-5
abundance: -
CDR3nt: TGTGCTAGTGGTTCCTACCCGGCGGGGGGAACCGGGGAGCTGTTTTTT
CDR3aa: CASGSYPAGGTGELFF

j_gene: TRBJ2-7
d_gene: -
v_gene: TRBV7-9
abundance: few
CDR3nt: TGTGCCAGCAGCTTAGACCTAGCTACCCACGAGCAGTACTTC
CDR3aa: CASSLDLATHEQYF

j_gene: TRBJ2-3
d_gene: TRBD2
v_gene: TRBV11-2
abundance: -
CDR3nt: TGTGCCAGCAGCCTGACTAGCGGGGGTGGAGATACGCAGTATTTT
CDR3aa: CASSLTSGGGDTQYF

j_gene: TRBJ1-5
d_gene: -
v_gene: TRBV16
abundance: few
CDR3nt: TGTGCCAGCAGCCATACCGGGACACCGAGCAATCAGCCCCAGCATTTT
CDR3aa: CASSHTGTPSNQPQHF

j_gene: TRBJ2-5
d_gene: -
v_gene: TRBV27
abundance: -
CDR3nt: TGTGCCAGCCGGGCACTAGCCCAAGAGACCCAGTACTTC
CDR3aa: CASRALAQETQYF

j_gene: TRBJ1-3
d_gene: TRBD1
v_gene: TRBV27
abundance: -
CDR3nt: TGTGCCAGCAGTTCTGGGACAGGGGGCTTTTTGGGAAACACCATATATTTT
CDR3aa: CASSSGTGGFLGNTIYF

j_gene: TRBJ1-3
d_gene: -
v_gene: TRBV6-1
abundance: -
CDR3nt: TGTGCCAGCAGTGAAGCTTTAAAAGGCTCTGGAAACACCATATATTTT
CDR3aa: CASSEALKGSGNTIYF

j_gene: TRBJ1-1
d_gene: TRBD1
v_gene: TRBV7-9
abundance: once
CDR3nt: TGTGCCAGCAGCCCGGACAGGGGGTACCCTGAAGCTTTCTTT
CDR3aa: CASSPDRGYPEAFF

j_gene: TRBJ2-7
d_gene: TRBD1
v_gene: TRBV14
abundance: -
CDR3nt: TGTGCCAGCAGCCATCGCCGGGACAGGAACTACGAGCAGTACTTC
CDR3aa: CASSHRRDRNYEQYF

j_gene: TRBJ1-5
d_gene: -
v_gene: TRBV19
abundance: -
CDR3nt: TGTGCCAGTAGTATGATACAAATCAATCAGCCCCAGCATTTT
CDR3aa: CASSMIQINQPQHF

j_gene: TRBJ2-1
d_gene: TRBD2
v_gene: TRBV7-9
abundance: -
CDR3nt: TGTGCCAGCAGCCCTATCGGGGTAGCGGGGGAGCAGTTCTTC
CDR3aa: CASSPIGVAGEQFF

j_gene: TRBJ2-1
d_gene: -
v_gene: TRBV15
abundance: -
CDR3nt: TGTGCCACCAGCAAAAGACAGCGCGTCTACAATGAGCAGTTCTTC
CDR3aa: CATSKRQRVYNEQFF